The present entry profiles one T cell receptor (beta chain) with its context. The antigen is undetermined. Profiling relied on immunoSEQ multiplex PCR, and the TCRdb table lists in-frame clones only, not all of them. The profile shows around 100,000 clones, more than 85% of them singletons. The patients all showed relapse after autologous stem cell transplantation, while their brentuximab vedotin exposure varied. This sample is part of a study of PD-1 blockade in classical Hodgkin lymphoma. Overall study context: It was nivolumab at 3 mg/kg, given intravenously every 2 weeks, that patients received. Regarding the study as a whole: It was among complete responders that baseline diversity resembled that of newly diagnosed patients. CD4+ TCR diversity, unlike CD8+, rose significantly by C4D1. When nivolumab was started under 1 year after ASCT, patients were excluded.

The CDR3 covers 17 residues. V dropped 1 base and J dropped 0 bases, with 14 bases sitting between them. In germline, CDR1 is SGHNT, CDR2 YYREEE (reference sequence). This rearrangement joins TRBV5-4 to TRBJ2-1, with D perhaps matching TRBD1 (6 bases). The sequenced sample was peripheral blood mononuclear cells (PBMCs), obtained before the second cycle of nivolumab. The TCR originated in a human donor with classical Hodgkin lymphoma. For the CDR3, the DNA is TGTGCCAGCAGCTTGAGTCCGGGACACAGCTCCTACAATGAGCAGTTCTTC. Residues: CASSLSPGHSSYNEQFF.